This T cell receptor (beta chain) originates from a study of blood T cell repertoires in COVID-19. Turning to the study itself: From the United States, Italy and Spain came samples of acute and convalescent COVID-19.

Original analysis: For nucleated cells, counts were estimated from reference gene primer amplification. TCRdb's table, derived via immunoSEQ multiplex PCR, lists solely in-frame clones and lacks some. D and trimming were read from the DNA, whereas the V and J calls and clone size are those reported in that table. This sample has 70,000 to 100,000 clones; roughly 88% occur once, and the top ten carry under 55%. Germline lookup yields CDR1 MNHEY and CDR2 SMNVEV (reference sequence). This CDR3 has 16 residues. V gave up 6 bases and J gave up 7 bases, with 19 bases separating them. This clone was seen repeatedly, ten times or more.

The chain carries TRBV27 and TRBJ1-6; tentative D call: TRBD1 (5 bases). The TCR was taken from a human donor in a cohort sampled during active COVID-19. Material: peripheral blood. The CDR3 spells CASSLAAGTVNSPLHF. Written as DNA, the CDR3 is TGTGCCAGCAGCCTCGCCGCCGGGACTGTCAATTCACCCCTCCACTTT.